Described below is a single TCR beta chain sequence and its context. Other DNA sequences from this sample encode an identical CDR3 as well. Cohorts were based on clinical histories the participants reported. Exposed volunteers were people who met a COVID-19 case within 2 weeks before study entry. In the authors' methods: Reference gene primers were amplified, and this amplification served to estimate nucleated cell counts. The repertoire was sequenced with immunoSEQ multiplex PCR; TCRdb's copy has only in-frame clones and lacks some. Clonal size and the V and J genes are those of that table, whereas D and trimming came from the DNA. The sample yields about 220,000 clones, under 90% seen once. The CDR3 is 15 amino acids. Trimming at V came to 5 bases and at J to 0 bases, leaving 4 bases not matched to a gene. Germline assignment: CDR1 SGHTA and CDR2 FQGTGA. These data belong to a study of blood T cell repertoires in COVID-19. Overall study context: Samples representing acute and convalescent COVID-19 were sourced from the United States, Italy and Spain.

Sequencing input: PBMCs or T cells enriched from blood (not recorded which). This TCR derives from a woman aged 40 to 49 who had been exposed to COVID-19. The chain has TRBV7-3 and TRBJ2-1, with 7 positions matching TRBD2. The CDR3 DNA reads TGTGCCAGCAGCCCTCTAGCGGACTCCTACAATGAGCAGTTCTTC. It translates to CASSPLADSYNEQFF.